Presented here are 4 T cell receptor beta chains from one specimen sequenced in a study of T cells in Graves' hyperthyroidism and ophthalmopathy. Using RNA transcripts as the source, TCR beta CDR3 regions were amplified. HTBI primers drove first-round RT-PCR of the TCR CDR3. Each CDR3 protein gets one entry after TCRdb re-called the multiplex PCR reads with MiXCR. The sample has roughly 400,000 distinct CDR3 sequences; roughly 13% are singletons. Sequenced: blood. Receptors originate from a man in his forties or fifties with Graves' ophthalmopathy.

The chain has TRBV6-9 and TRBJ1-2, with 8 bases fitting TRBD1. The trim removed 4 bases at V and 5 bases at J, leaving 9 bases unmatched. Germline V gene lookup returns CDR1 MNHGY and CDR2 SVAAGI. CDR3 length: 15 amino acids. The CDR3 sequence: CASSSDRGNRYGYTF. Written as DNA, the CDR3 is TGTGCCAGCAGTTCAGACAGGGGTAATAGATATGGCTACACCTTC.

This clonotype was detected many times. The chain is built from TRBV30 and TRBJ2-3; 8 bases fit TRBD2. This CDR3 comprises 15 residues. The J segment lost 1 base and the V segment lost 0 bases, leaving 3 bases of the junction unmatched. CDR1 and CDR2 from the germline V gene are GTSNPN and SVGIG (reference sequence). The CDR3, as DNA: TGTGCCTGGAGTGTACTAGCGGTAGGCACAGATACGCAGTATTTT. Amino acids: CAWSVLAVGTDTQYF.

The table lists this clonotype with many counts. The chain links TRBV5-1 to TRBJ2-1; 11 nucleotides match TRBD1. The ends lost 2 bases at V and 4 bases at J; junction bases unmatched: 11. CDR3 size: 18 residues. Germline CDR1 is SGHRS and CDR2 is YFSETQ. The DNA for the CDR3 is TGCGCCAGCAGCTTCGGACAGGGGGCAACACGTATTTACAATGAGCAGTTCTTC. Translated, it gives CASSFGQGATRIYNEQFF. The full variable domain, with the rest looked up from reference TRBV5-1 and TRBJ2-1, is KAGVTQTPRYLIKTRGQQVTLSCSPISGHRSVSWYQQTPGQGLQFLFEYFSETQRNKGNFPGRFSGRQFSNSRSEMNVSTLELGDSALYLCASSFGQGATRIYNEQFFGPGTRLTVL.

This clonotype was counted ten times or more. V is TRBV6-6 and J is TRBJ2-5, with D tentatively TRBD2 (5 bases). The V gene's germline CDR1 is MNHNY and CDR2 SVGAGI (reference sequence). The length of the CDR3 is 13 residues. Trimming took 1 base from V and 5 from J, leaving 8 bases between them. The CDR3 DNA is TGTGCCAGCAGTTACTGGCGGGCCGAGACCCAGTACTTC. Amino acids: CASSYWRAETQYF.